This T cell receptor beta chain was sequenced for a study of blood T cells in healthy people across ages. General study results and limits: Donor CMV status, an unknown factor, possibly confounded changes in expanded clonotypes.

Turning to this clonotype: Its cognate antigen is unknown.

PCR was performed a second time for roughly 7 to 11 cycles using a sample-barcoded 5' primer and a J-beta primer mix. Per sample, CDR3-containing paired-end reads numbered at least 2.5 million. TCRdb re-called the 5' RACE reads with MiXCR, one entry per CDR3 protein. This table has some 1.5 million distinct CDR3 sequences, 28% appearing once. Germline CDR1 is DFQATT and CDR2 is SNEGSKA (reference sequence). CDR3 length: 12 amino acids. V lost 7 bases and J 4 bases, leaving 14 bases between the germline ends. Input material: blood. This sequence was found in a woman in her 30s in good health. The rearrangement links TRBV20-1 to TRBJ2-7; D may be TRBD1 or TRBD2 (5 bases each). CDR3 bases: TGCAGTGGATCCGGGGACGGTTACGAGCAGTACTTC. Its protein product is CSGSGDGYEQYF.